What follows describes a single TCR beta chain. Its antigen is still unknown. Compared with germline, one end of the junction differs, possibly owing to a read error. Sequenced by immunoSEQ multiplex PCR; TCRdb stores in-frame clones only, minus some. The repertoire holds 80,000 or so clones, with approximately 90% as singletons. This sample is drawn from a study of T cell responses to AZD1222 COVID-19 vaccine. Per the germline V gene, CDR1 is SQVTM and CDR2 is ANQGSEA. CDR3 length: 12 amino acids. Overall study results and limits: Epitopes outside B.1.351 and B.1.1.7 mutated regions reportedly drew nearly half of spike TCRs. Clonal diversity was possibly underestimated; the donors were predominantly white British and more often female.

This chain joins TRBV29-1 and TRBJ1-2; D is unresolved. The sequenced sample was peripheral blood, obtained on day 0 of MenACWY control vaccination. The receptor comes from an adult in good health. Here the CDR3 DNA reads TGCAGCGTTGATACTGATTTTTACACGGCCGTCTTC. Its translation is CSVDTDFYTAVF.